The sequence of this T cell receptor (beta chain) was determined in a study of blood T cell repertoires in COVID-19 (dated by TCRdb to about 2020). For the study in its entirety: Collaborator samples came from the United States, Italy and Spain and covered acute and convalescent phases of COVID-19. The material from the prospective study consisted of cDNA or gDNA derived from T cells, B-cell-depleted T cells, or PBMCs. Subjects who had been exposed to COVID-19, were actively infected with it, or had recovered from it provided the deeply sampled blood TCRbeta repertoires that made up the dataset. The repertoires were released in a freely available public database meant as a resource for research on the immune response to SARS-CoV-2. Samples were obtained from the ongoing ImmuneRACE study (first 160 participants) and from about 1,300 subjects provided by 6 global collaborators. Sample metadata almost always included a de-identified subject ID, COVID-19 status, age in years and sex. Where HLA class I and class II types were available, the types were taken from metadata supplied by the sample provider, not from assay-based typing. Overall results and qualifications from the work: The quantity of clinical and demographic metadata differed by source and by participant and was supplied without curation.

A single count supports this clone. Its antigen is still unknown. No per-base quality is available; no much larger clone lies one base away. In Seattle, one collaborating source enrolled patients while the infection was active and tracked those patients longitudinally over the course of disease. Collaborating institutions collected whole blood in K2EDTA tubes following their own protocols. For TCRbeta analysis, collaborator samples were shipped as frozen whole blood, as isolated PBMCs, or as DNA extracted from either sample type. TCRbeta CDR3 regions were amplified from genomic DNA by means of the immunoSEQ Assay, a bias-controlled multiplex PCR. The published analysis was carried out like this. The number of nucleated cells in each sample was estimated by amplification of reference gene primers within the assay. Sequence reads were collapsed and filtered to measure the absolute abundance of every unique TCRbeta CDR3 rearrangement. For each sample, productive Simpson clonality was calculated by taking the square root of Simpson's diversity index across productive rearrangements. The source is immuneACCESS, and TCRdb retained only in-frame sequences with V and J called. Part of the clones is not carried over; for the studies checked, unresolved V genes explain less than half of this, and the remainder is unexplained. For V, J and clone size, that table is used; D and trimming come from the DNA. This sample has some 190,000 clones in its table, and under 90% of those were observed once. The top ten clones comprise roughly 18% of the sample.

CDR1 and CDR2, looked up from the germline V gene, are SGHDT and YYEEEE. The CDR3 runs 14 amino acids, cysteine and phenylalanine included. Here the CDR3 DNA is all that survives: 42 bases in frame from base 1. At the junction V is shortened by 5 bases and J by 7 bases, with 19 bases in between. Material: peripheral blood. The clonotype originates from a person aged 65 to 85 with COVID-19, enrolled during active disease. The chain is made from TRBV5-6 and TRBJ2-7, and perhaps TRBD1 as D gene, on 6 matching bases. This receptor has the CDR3 CASSIGQSTREQYF. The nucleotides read TGTGCCAGCAGTATAGGACAGAGTACGAGGGAGCAGTACTTC.